This T cell receptor beta chain was profiled in a study of cytomegalovirus exposure and HLA in healthy donors. Study at large: Both the approximately 130 validation repertoires and the 600 to 700 first-cohort repertoires used the same platform, as reported by a later analysis.

The germline V gene encodes CDR1 LGHNA and CDR2 YSLEER. V dropped 6 bases and J dropped 1; count of bases not matched to a gene: 12. The length of the CDR3 is 17 residues. Clones were sequenced by immunoSEQ multiplex PCR, and TCRdb holds only the in-frame ones, with some missing. The sample has under 200,000 clones, more than 80% seen once. Sequenced sample: PBMCs. The V gene is TRBV4-3, the J gene TRBJ2-4; 7 nucleotides line up with TRBD1. The origin of this receptor is a man aged 18 to 30 in good health and CMV-seropositive. CDR3 in DNA: TGCGCCAGCAGTCACAGCTGGACAGGTTTCGCCAAAAACATTCAGTACTTC. Its translation: CASSHSWTGFAKNIQYF.